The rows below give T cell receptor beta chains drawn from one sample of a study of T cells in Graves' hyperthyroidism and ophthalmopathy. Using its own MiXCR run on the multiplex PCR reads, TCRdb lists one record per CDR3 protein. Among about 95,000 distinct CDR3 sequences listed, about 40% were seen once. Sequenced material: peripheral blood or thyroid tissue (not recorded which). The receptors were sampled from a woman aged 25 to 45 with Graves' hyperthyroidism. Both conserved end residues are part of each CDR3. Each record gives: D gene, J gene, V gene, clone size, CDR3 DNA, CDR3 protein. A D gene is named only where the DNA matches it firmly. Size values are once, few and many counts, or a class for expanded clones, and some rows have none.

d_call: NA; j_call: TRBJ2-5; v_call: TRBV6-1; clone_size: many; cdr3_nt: TGTGCCAGCAGCCGGGATGCAGGAGAGACCCAGTACTTC; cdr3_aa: CASSRDAGETQYF
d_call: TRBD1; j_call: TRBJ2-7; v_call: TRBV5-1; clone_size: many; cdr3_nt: TGCGCCAGCAGGATGACAGGGCCGTTCTCCTACGAGCAGTACTTC; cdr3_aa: CASRMTGPFSYEQYF
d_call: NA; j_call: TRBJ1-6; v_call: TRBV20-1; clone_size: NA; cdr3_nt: TGCAGTGCTAGAGTCAGGGGTAATTCACCCCTCCACTTT; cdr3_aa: CSARVRGNSPLHF
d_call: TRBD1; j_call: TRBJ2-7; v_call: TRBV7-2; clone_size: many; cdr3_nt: TGTGCCAGCAGCTTAGGGGGGGGACAGGGAGCCTACGAGCAGTACTTC; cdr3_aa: CASSLGGGQGAYEQYF
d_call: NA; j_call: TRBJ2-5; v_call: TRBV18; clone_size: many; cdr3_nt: TGTGCCAGCTCACCACCGGCCCGGGCGGAGGCCCAGTACTTC; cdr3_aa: CASSPPARAEAQYF
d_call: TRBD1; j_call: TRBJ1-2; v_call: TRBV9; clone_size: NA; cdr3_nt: TGTGCCAGCAGCAGTAACCACAGGGGCTATGGTTACACCTTC; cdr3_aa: CASSSNHRGYGYTF
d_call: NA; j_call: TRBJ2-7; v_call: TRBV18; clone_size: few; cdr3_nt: TGTGCCAGCTCAGCCAGGGACTCCTACGAGCAGTACTTC; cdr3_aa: CASSARDSYEQYF
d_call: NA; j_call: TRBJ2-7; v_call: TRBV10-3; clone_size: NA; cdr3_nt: TGTGCCATCAGTGGACGGTCCTACGAGCAGTACTTC; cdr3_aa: CAISGRSYEQYF
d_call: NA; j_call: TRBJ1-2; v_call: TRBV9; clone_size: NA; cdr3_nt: TGTGCCAGCAGCGTAGGAGGGGCGGATGGCTACACCTTC; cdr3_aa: CASSVGGADGYTF
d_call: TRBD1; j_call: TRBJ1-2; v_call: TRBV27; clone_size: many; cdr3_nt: TGTGCCAGCAGTCTAAGCCTGGGACAGACCCTCTATGGCTACACCTTC; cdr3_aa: CASSLSLGQTLYGYTF
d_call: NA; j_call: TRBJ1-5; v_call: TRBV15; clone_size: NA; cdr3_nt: TGTGCCACCAGCAGCCACGGGGGGAGCAATCAGCCCCAGCATTTT; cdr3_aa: CATSSHGGSNQPQHF
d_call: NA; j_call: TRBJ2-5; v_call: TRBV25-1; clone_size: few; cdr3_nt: TGTGCCAGCAGTGAATGGCGAGCAGATGAGACCCAGTACTTC; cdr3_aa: CASSEWRADETQYF
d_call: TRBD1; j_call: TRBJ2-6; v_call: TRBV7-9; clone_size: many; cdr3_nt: TGTGCCAGCAGCTTAGGGAGCTCACAGGGGACCCTGACTTTC; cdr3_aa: CASSLGSSQGTLTF
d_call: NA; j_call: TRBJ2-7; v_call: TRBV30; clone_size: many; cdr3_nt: TGTGCCTGGAGGGGTCCCTCTCGGGGGAACTACGAGCAGTACTTC; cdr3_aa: CAWRGPSRGNYEQYF
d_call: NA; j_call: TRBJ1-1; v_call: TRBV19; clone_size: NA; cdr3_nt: TGTGGCTGCCGGGACGGGGGACGGAGGATCACTGAAGCTTTCTTT; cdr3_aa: CGCRDGGRRITEAFF
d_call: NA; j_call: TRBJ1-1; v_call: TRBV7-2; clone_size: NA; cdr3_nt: TGTGCCAGCAGCTATGGGGACACCGAAACGAACACTGAAGCTTTCTTT; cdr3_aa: CASSYGDTETNTEAFF
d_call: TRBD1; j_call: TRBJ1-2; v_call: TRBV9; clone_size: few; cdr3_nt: TGTGCCAGCAGCTCGGACAGGGGGCATTACTATGGCTACACCTTC; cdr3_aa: CASSSDRGHYYGYTF
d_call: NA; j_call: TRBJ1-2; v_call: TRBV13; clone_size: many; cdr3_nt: TGTGCCAGCAGCTCAGGGATCGGCTATGGCTACACCTTC; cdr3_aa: CASSSGIGYGYTF
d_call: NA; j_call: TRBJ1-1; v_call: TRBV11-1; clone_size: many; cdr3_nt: TGTGCCAGCAGCAAGGGGCAGGGTGCCCCTGAAGCTTTCTTT; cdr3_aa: CASSKGQGAPEAFF
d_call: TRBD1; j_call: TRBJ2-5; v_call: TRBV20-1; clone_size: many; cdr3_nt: TGCAGTGCTAGGAGTCCGGGACAGGAGTACTTC; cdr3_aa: CSARSPGQEYF
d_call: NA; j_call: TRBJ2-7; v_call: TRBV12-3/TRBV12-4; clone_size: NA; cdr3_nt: TGTAGCAGCAGCACGACGGCGGAGAATACCTACGGGCAGTACTTC; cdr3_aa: CSSSTTAENTYGQYF
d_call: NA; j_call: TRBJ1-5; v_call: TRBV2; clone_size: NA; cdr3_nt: TGTGCCAGCGTAGGGGGGAGCAATCAGCCCCAGCAGTTT; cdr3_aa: CASVGGSNQPQQF
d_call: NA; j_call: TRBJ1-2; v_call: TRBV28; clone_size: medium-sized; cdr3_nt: TGTGCCAGCACCGAAAGTGTCAGTTATGGCTACACCTTC; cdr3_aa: CASTESVSYGYTF
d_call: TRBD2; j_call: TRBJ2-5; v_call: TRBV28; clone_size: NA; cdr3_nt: TGTGCCAGCAGTTTATATAGCGGGACCGGCCACGGGGAGACCCAGTACTTC; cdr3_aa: CASSLYSGTGHGETQYF
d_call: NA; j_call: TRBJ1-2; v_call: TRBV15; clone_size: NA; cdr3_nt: TGTGCCACCAGCCCCCGAGGGGTGTATGGCTACACCTTC; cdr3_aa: CATSPRGVYGYTF
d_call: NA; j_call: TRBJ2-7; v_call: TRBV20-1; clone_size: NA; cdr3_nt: TGCAGTGCCTCCAGACAGGGAGGCTACGAGCAGTACTTC; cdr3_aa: CSASRQGGYEQYF
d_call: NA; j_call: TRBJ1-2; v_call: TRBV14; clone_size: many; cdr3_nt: TGTGCCAGCAGCCAAGGGGCAGGGACCTATGGCTACACCTTC; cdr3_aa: CASSQGAGTYGYTF
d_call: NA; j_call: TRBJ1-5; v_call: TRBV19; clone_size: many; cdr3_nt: TGTGCCAGTAGTTGGTCAAGTTATAGCAATCAGCCCCAGCATTTT; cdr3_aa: CASSWSSYSNQPQHF
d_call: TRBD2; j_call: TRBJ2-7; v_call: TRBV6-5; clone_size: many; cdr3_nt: TGTGCCAGCAGCAGAGGGACTACCTCGGGCTACGAGCAGTACTTC; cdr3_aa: CASSRGTTSGYEQYF
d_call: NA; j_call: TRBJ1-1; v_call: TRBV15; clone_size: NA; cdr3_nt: TGTGCCACCAGCAGAGATCGGGACGGTGAAGCTTTCTTT; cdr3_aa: CATSRDRDGEAFF
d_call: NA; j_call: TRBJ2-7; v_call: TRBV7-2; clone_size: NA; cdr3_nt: TGTGCCAGCAGCCGCCGGGACAACTCCTACGAGCAGTACTTC; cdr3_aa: CASSRRDNSYEQYF
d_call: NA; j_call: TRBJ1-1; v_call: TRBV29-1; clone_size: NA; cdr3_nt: TGCAGCGTTTCCCGTTGGGGGGGGGGGGCTTTCTTT; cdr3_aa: CSVSRWGGGAFF
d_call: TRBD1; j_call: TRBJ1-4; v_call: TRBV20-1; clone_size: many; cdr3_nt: TGCAGTGCTAGACCTGACAGGGGAGGGGGAAAACTGTTTTTT; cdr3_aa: CSARPDRGGGKLFF
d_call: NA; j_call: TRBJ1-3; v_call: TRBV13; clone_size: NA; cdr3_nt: TGTGCCAGCAGCGTCGGGACTCTCCGCCGTCGACTCTCTGGAAACACCATATATTTT; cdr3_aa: CASSVGTLRRRLSGNTIYF
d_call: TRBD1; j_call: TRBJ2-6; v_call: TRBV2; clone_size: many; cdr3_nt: TGTGCCAGCAGCCAAGGACAGGGTTTAGCTGGGGCCAACGTCCTGACTTTC; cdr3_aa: CASSQGQGLAGANVLTF
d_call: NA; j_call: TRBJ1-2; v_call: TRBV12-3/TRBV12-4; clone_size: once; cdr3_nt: TGTGCCAACAGTCTTTGGGGACGGAATTATGGCTACACCTTC; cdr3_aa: CANSLWGRNYGYTF
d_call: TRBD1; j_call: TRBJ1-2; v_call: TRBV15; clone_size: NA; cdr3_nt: TGTGCCACCAGCAGCCCCGAGGGGGCCAACTATGGCTACACCTTC; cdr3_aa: CATSSPEGANYGYTF
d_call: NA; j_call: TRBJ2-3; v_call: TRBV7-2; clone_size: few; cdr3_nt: TGTGCCAGCAGCTTGGGCTTTGATACGCAGTATTTT; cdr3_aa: CASSLGFDTQYF
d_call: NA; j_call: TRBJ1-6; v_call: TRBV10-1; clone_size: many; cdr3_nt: TGCGCCAGCAGTGTCCAGGGACGAAATTCACCCCTCCACTTT; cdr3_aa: CASSVQGRNSPLHF